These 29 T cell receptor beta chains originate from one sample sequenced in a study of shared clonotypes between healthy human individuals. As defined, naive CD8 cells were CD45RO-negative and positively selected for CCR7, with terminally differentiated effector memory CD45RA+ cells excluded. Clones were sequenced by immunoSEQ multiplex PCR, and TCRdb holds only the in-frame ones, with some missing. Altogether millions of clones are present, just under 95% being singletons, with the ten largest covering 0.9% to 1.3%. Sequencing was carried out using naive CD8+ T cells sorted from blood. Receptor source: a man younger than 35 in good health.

The CDR3 loop reads CASSQWNSYEQYF. Written as DNA, the CDR3 is TGCGCCAGCAGCCAGTGGAACAGCTACGAGCAGTACTTC. The chain recombines TRBV4-3 with TRBJ2-7; unclear D gene. Trimming shortened V by 3 bases and J by 3 bases, and 9 bases separated the two germline ends. From germline, CDR1 is LGHNA and CDR2 YSLEER. The CDR3 length is 13 residues.

The CDR3 DNA reads as TGTGCCAGCAGTGGGGACGGCACAGATACGCAGTATTTT. This sequence encodes CASSGDGTDTQYF. The V gene is TRBV27, the J gene TRBJ2-3; either TRBD1 or TRBD2 may fit D (5 bases each). The germline V gene has CDR1 MNHEY and CDR2 SMNVEV (reference sequence). The germline V and J ends were trimmed by 5 bases and 1 base, with 7 bases remaining between them. The CDR3 length is 13 residues.

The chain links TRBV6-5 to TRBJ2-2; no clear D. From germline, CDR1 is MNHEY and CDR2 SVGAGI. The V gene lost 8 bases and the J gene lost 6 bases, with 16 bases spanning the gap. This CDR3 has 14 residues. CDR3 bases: TGTGCCAGCTCCCCCTCGGATGAGTCCGGGGAGCTGTTTTTT. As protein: CASSPSDESGELFF.

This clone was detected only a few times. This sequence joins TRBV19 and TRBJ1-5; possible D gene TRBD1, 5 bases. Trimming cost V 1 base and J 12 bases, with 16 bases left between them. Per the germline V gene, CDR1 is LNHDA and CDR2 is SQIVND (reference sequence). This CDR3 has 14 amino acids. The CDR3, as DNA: TGTGCCAGTAGTATAGCGGGGGTTTGGGAGCTCCAGCATTTT. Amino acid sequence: CASSIAGVWELQHF.

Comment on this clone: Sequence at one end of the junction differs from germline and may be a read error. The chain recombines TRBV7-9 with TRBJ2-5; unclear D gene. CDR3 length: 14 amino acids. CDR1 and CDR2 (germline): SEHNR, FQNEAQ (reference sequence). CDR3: CAGSPGRPEETQYF. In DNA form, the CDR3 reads TGTGCCGGCAGCCCGGGCAGGCCCGAAGAGACCCAGTACTTC.

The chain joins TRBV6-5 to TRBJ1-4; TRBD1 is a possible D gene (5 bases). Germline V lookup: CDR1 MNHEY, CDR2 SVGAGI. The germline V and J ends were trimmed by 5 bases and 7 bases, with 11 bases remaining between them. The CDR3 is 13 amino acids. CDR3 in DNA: TGTGCCAGCAGTGACGGGACGGGTGAAAAACTGTTTTTT. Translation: CASSDGTGEKLFF.

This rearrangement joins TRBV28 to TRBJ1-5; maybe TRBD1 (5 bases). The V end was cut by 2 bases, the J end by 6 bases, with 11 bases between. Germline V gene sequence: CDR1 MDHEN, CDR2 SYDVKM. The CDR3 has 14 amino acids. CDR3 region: CASSLPQGRQPQHF. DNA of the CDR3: TGTGCCAGCAGTTTACCGCAGGGCCGTCAGCCCCAGCATTTT. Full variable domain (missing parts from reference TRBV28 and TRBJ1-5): DVKVTQSSRYLVKRTGEKVFLECVQDMDHENMFWYRQDPGLGLRLIYFSYDVKMKEKGDIPEGYSVSREKKERFSLILESASTNQTSMYLCASSLPQGRQPQHFGDGTRLSIL.

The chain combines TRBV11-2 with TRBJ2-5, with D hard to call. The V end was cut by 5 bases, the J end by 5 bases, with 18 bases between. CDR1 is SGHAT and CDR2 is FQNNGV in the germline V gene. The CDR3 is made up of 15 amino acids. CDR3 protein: CASSPFNEPEETQYF. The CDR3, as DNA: TGTGCCAGCAGCCCCTTTAACGAGCCCGAGGAGACCCAGTACTTC.

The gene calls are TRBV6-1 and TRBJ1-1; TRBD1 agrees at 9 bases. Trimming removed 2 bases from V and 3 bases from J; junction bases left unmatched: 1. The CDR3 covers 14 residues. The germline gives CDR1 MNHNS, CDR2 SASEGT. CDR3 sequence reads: CASSERQGDTEAFF. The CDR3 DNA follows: TGTGCCAGCAGTGAAAGACAGGGGGACACTGAAGCTTTCTTT.

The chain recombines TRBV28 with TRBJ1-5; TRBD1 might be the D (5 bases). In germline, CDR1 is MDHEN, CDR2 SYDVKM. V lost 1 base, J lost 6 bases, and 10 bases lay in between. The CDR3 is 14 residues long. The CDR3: CASSLFGAGQPQHF. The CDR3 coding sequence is TGTGCCAGCAGTTTATTTGGGGCGGGTCAGCCCCAGCATTTT.

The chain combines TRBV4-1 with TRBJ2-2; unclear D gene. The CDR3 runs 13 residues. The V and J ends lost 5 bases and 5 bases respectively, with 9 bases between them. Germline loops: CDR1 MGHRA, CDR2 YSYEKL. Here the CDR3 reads CASSLRETGELFF. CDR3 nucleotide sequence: TGCGCCAGCAGCTTAAGAGAGACCGGGGAGCTGTTTTTT.

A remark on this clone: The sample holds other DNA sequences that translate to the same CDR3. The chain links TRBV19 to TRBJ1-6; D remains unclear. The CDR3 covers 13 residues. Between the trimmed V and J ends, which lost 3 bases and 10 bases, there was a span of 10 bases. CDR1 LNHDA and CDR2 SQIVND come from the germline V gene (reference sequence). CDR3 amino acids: CASSISLGSPLHF. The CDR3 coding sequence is TGTGCCAGTAGTATTTCTCTGGGGTCACCCCTCCACTTT.

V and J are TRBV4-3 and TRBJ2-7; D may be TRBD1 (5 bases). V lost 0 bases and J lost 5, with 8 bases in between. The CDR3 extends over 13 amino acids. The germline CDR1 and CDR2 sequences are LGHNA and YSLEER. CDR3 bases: TGCGCCAGCAGCCAAGATCAGGGCAACGAGCAGTACTTC. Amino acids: CASSQDQGNEQYF.

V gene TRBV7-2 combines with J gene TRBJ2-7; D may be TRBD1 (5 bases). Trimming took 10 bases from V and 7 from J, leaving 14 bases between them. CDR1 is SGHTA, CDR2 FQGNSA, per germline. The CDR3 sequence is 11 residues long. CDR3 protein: CATQAPGEQYF. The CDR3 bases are TGTGCCACACAGGCCCCTGGGGAGCAGTACTTC. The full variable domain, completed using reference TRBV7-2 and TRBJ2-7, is GAGVSQSPSNKVTEKGKDVELRCDPISGHTALYWYRQSLGQGLEFLIYFQGNSAPDKSGLPSDRFSAERTGGSVSTLTIQRTQQEDSAVYLCATQAPGEQYFGPGTRLTVT.

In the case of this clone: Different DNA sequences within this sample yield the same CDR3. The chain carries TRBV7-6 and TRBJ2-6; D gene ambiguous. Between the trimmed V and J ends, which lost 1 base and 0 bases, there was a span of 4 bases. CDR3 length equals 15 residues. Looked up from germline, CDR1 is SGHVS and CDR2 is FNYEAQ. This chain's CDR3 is CASSLVGSGANVLTF. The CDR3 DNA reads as TGTGCCAGCAGCTTAGTGGGCTCTGGGGCCAACGTCCTGACTTTC.

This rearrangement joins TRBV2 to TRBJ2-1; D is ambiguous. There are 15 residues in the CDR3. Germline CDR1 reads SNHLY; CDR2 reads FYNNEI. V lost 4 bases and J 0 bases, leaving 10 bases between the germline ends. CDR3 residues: CASSGRLDSYNEQFF. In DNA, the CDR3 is TGTGCCAGCAGTGGCAGGCTCGACTCCTACAATGAGCAGTTCTTC.

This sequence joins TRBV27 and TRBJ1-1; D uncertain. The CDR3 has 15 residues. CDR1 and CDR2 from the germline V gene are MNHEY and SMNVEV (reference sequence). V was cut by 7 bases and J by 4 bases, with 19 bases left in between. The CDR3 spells CASNPSKILSTEAFF. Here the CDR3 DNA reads TGTGCCAGCAATCCGTCAAAGATCCTGAGCACTGAAGCTTTCTTT.

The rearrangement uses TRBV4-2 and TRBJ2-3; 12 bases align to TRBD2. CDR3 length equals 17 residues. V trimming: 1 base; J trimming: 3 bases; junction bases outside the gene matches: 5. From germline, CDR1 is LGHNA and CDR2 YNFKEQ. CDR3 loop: CASSQGGTSGFTDTQYF. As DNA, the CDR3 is TGTGCCAGCAGCCAAGGAGGGACTAGCGGGTTTACAGATACGCAGTATTTT.

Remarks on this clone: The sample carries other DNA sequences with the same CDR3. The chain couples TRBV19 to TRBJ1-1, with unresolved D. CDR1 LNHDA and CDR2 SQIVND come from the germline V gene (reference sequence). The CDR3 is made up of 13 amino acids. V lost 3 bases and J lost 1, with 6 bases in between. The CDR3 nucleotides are TGTGCCAGTAGTATTGGGCAGAACACTGAAGCTTTCTTT. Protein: CASSIGQNTEAFF.

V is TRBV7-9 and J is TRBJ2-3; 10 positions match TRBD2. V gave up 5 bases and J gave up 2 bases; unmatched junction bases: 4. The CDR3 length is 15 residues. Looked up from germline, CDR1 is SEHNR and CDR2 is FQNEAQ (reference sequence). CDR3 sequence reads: CASSRSGGVTDTQYF. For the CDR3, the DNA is TGTGCCAGCAGCCGCAGCGGGGGGGTCACAGATACGCAGTATTTT.

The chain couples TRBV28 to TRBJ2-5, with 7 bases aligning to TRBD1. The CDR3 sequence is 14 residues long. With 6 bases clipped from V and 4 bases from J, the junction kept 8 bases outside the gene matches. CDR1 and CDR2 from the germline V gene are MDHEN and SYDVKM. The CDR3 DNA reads TGTGCCAGCAGCGCGACAGGGATGGCAGAGACCCAGTACTTC. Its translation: CASSATGMAETQYF.

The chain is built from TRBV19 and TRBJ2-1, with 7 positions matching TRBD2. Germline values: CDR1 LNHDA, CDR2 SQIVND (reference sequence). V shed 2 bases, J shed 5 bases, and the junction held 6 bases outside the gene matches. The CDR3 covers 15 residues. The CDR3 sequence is CASSILAVANNEQFF. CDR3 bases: TGTGCCAGTAGTATACTAGCGGTAGCAAACAATGAGCAGTTCTTC.

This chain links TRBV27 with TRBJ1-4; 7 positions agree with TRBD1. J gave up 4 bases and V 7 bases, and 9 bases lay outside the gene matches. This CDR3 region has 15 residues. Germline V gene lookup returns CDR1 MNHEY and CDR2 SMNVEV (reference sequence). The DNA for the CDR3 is TGTGCCAGCACCCGACAGGGAGGGGATAATGAAAAACTGTTTTTT. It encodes CASTRQGGDNEKLFF.

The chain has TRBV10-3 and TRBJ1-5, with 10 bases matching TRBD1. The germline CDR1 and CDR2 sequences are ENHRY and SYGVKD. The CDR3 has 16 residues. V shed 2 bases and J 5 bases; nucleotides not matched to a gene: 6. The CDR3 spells CAISEMGDRGDQPQHF. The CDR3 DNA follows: TGTGCCATCAGTGAGATGGGGGACAGGGGTGATCAGCCCCAGCATTTT.

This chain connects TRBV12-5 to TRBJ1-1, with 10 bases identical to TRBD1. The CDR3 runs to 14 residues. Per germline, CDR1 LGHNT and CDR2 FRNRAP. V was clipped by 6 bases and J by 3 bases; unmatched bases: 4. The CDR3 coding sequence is TGTGCTAGTGGGACGGGACAGGGGTACACTGAAGCTTTCTTT. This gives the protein CASGTGQGYTEAFF.

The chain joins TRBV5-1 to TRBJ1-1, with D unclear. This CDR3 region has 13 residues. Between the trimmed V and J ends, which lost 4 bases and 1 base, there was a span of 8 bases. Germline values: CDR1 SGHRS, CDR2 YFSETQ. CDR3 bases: TGCGCCAGCAGCCCTTTAACGAACACTGAAGCTTTCTTT. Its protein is CASSPLTNTEAFF.

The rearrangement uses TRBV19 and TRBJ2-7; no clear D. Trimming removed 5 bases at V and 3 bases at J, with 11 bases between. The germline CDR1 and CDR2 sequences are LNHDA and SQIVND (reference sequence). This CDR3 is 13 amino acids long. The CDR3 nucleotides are TGTGCCAGTAGTTGGGGTAACGACTACGAGCAGTACTTC. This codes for CASSWGNDYEQYF. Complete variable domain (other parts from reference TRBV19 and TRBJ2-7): DGGITQSPKYLFRKEGQNVTLSCEQNLNHDAMYWYRQDPGQGLRLIYYSQIVNDFQKGDIAEGYSVSREKKESFPLTVTSAQKNPTAFYLCASSWGNDYEQYFGPGTRLTVT.

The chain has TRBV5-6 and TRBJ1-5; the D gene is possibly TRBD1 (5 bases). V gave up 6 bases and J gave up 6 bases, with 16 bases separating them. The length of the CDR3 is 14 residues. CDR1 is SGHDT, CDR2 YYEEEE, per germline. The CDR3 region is CASTRRQGGQPQHF. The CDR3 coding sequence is TGTGCCAGCACCCGGCGGCAGGGAGGTCAGCCCCAGCATTTT. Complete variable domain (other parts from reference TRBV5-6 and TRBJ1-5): DAGVTQSPTHLIKTRGQQVTLRCSPKSGHDTVSWYQQALGQGPQFIFQYYEEEERQRGNFPDRFSGHQFPNYSSELNVNALLLGDSALYLCASTRRQGGQPQHFGDGTRLSIL.

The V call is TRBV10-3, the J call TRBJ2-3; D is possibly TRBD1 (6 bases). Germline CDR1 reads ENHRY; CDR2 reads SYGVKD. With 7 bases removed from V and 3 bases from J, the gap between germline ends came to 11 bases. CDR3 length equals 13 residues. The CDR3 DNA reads TGTGCCATCAACAGGACAGAGACAGATACGCAGTATTTT. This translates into CAINRTETDTQYF.